The table lists the clone carrying this T cell receptor beta chain with a few counts. Its antigen is currently unknown. CDR1 and CDR2 (germline): LGHDT, YNNKEL (reference sequence). The CDR3 has 19 amino acids. The trim removed 4 bases at V and 0 bases at J, leaving 11 bases unmatched. This record comes from a study of identical twins. General study findings and limits: Recombination models fit unrelated individuals' TCR alpha sharing but underestimated twins'. Abundant beta clonotypes from cord blood bore fewer insertions; memory repertoires lacked this pattern.

Healthy Caucasians provided all donations. TCRdb re-called the 5' RACE reads with MiXCR, one entry per CDR3 protein. This table has roughly 570,000 distinct CDR3 sequences, around a tenth appearing once. This sample was also put to use in a study of yellow fever vaccine responses in identical twins.

Specimen: PBMCs. The V gene is TRBV3-1, the J gene TRBJ2-1; the match to TRBD2 covers 11 bases. The source of this sequence is a woman in her late teens or twenties in good health. The CDR3 DNA reads TGTGCCAGCAGCCCCCCCCGACTAGCGGGGTCGTCCTCCTACAATGAGCAGTTCTTC. Translating it yields CASSPPRLAGSSSYNEQFF.